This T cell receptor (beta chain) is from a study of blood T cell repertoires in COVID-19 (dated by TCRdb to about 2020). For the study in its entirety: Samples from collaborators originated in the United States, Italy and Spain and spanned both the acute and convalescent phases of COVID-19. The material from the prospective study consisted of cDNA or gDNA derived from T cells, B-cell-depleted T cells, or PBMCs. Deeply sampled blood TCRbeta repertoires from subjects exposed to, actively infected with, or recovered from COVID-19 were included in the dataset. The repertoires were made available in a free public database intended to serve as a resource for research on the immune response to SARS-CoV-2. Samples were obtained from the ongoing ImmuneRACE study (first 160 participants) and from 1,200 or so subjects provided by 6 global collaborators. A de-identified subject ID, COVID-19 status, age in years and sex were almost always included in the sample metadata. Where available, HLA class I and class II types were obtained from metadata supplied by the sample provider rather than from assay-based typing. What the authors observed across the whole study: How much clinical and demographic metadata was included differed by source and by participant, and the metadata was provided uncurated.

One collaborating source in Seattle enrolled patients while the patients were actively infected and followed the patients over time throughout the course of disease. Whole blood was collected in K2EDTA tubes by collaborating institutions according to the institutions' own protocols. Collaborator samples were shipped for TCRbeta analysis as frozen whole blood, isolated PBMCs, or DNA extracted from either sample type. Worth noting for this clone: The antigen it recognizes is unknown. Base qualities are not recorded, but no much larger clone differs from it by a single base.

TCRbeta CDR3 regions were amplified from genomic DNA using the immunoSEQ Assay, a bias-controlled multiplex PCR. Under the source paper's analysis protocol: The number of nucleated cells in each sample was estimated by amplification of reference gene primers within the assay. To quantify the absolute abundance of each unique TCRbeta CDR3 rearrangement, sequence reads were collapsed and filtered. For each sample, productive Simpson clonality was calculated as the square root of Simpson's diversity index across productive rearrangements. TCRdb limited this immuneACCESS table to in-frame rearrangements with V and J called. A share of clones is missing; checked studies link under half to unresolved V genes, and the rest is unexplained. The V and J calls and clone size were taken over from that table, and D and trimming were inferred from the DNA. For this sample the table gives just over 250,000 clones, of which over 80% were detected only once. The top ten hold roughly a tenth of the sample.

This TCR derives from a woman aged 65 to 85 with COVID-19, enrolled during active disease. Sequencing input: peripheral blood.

The CDR3 has the sequence CASSQTPTYNEQFF. The DNA sequence reads TGCGCCAGCAGCCAGACCCCGACATACAATGAGCAGTTCTTC. The V and J genes are TRBV4-1 and TRBJ2-1; the D gene remains uncertain. The CDR3 measures 14 amino acids from cysteine to phenylalanine. CDR3 DNA only is kept here, 42 bases in frame from base 1. V is clipped by 3 bases and J by 4 bases, and the sequence between their germline boundaries is 10 bases long. The germline V gene sets CDR1 to MGHRA and CDR2 to YSYEKL.